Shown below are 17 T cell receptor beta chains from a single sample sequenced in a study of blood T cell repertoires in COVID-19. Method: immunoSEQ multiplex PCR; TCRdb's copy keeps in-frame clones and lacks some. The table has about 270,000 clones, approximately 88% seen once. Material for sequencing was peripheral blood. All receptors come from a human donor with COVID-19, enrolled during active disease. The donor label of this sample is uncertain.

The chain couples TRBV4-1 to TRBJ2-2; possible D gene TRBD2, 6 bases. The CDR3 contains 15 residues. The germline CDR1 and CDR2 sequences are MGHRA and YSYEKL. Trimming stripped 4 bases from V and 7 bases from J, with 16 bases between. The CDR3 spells CASSRGGSINGELFF. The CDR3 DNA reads TGCGCCAGCAGCCGAGGAGGGTCAATAAACGGGGAGCTGTTTTTT.

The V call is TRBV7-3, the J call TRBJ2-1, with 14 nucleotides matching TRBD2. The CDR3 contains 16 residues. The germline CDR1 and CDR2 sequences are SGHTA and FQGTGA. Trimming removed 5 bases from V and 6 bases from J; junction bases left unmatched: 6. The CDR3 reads CASSRAGLAGGNEQFF. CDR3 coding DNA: TGTGCCAGCAGCCGCGCCGGACTAGCGGGAGGCAATGAGCAGTTCTTC. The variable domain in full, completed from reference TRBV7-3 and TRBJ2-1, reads GAGVSQTPSNKVTEKGKYVELRCDPISGHTALYWYRQSLGQGPEFLIYFQGTGAADDSGLPNDRFFAVRPEGSVSTLKIQRTERGDSAVYLCASSRAGLAGGNEQFFGPGTRLTVL.

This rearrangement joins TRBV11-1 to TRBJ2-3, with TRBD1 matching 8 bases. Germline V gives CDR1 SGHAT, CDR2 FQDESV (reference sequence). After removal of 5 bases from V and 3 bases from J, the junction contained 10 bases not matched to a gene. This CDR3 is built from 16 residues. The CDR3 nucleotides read TGTGCCAGCAGCCAACTGACAGGGGTGACGACAGATACGCAGTATTTT. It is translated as CASSQLTGVTTDTQYF.

The CDR3 DNA reads TGTGCCAGCAGCCCGGGGACAGGGCCCTCTGGGGCCAACGTCCTGACTTTC. This translates into CASSPGTGPSGANVLTF. The chain recombines TRBV11-3 with TRBJ2-6; 9 bases agree with TRBD1. V gave up 5 bases and J gave up 0 bases; unmatched junction bases: 5. Germline CDR1 SGHNT, CDR2 YENEEA. The CDR3 is 17 residues long.

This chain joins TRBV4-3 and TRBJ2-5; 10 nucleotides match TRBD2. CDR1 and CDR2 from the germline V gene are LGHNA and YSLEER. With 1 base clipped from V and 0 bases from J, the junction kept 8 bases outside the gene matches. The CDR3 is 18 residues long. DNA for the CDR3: TGCGCCAGCAGCCAAGGGGTGCGAACTAGCGGGAACCAAGAGACCCAGTACTTC. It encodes CASSQGVRTSGNQETQYF.

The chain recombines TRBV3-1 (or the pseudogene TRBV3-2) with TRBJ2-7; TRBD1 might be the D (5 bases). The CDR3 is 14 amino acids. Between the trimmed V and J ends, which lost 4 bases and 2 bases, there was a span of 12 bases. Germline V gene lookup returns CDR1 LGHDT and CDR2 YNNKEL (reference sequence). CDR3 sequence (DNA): TGTGCCAGCAGCCCTGACAGAAGGGCCTACGAGCAGTACTTC. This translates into CASSPDRRAYEQYF.

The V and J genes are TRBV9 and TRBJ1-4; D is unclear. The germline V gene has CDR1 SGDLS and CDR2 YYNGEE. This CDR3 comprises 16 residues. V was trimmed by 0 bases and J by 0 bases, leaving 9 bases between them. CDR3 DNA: TGTGCCAGCAGCGTAGTCCCCAGTTCAACTAATGAAAAACTGTTTTTT. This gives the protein CASSVVPSSTNEKLFF.

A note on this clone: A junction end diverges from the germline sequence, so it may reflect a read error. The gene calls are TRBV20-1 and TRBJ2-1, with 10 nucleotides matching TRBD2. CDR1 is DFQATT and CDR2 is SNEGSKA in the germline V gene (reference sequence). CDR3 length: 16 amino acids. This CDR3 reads CSASSPLAGPSDEQLF. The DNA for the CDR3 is TGCAGTGCTAGTAGCCCACTAGCGGGACCTTCTGATGAGCAGCTCTTC.

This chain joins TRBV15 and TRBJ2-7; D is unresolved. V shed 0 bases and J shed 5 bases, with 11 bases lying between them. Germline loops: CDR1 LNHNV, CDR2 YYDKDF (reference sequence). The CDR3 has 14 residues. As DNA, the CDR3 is TGTGCCACCAGCAGAGATCCGAACAGCCACGAGCAGTACTTC. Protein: CATSRDPNSHEQYF. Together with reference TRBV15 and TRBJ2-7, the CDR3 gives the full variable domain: DAMVIQNPRYQVTQFGKPVTLSCSQTLNHNVMYWYQQKSSQAPKLLFHYYDKDFNNEADTPDNFQSRRPNTSFCFLDIRSPGLGDTAMYLCATSRDPNSHEQYFGPGTRLTVT.

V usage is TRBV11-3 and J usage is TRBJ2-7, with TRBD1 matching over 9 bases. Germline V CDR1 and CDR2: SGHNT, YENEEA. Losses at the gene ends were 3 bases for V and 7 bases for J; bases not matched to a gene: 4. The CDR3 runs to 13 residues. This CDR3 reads CASSFTGGWEQYF. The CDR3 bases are TGTGCCAGCAGCTTTACAGGGGGCTGGGAGCAGTACTTC.

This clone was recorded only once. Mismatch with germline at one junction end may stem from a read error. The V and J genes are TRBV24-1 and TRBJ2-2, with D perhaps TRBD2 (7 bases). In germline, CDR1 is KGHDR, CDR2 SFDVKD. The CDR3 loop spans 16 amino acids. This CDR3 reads CATSDSGGANTGELFF. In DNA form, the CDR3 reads TGTGCCACCAGTGATAGTGGGGGGGCGAATACCGGGGAGCTGTTTTTT.

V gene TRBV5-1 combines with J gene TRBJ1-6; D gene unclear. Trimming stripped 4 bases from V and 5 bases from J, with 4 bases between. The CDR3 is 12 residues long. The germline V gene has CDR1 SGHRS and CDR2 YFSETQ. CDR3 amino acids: CASSVNNSPLHF. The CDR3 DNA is TGCGCCAGCAGCGTTAATAATTCACCCCTCCACTTT.

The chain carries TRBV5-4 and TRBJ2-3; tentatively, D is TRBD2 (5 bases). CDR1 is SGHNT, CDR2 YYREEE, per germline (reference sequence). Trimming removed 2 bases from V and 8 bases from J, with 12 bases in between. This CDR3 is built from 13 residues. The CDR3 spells CASSFGVVGTQYF. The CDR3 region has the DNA TGTGCCAGCAGCTTCGGGGTGGTGGGTACGCAGTATTTT. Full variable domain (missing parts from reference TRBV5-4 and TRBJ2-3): ETGVTQSPTHLIKTRGQQVTLRCSSQSGHNTVSWYQQALGQGPQFIFQYYREEENGRGNFPPRFSGLQFPNYSSELNVNALELDDSALYLCASSFGVVGTQYFGPGTRLTVL.

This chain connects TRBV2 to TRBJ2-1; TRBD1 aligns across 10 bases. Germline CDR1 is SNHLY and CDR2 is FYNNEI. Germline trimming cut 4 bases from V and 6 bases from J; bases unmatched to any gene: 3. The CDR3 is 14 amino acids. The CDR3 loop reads CASSGTGGINEQFF. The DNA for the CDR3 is TGTGCCAGCAGTGGGACAGGGGGGATCAATGAGCAGTTCTTC. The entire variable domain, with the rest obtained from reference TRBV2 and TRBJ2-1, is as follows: EPEVTQTPSHQVTQMGQEVILRCVPISNHLYFYWYRQILGQKVEFLVSFYNNEISEKSEIFDDQFSVERPDGSNFTLKIRSTKLEDSAMYFCASSGTGGINEQFFGPGTRLTVL.

The CDR3 sequence is CASSLVGTGLTGELFF. The CDR3, as DNA: TGTGCCAGCAGCTTGGTCGGGACAGGGTTAACCGGGGAGCTGTTTTTT. The chain employs TRBV5-6 and TRBJ2-2, with 9 positions matching TRBD1. Germline V CDR1 and CDR2: SGHDT, YYEEEE. CDR3 size: 16 residues. Unmatched junction bases numbered 5, after V lost 0 bases and J lost 5 bases.

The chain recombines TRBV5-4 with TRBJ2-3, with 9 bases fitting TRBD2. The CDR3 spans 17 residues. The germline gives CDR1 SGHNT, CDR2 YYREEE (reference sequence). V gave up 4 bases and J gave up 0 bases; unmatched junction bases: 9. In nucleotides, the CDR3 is TGTGCCAGCAGCATCCGACAGACTAGCGGTAGCACAGATACGCAGTATTTT. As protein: CASSIRQTSGSTDTQYF.

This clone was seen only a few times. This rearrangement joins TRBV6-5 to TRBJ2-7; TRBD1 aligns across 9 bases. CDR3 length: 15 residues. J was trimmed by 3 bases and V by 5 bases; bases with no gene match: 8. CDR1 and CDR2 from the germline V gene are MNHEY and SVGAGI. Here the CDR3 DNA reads TGTGCCAGCAGTAAACCGGGACAGGGTGGCTACGAGCAGTACTTC. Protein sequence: CASSKPGQGGYEQYF.